This T cell receptor beta chain derives from a study of early T cells in non-severe SARS-CoV-2 infection. In the study overall: Chains stayed unpaired after sequencing of bulk RNA from unsorted whole blood. The study, taken as a whole, reports: Reliance on VDJdb matching favored anti-spike CD8 responses; private and CD4 specificities were missed.

Researchers tagged individual cDNA molecules with unique molecular identifiers. One entry per CDR3 protein results from TCRdb running MiXCR on the 5' RACE reads. The sample lists about 68,000 distinct CDR3 sequences; 9% to 15% were seen once. There are a few counts of this clonotype. Its specificity is unknown. The V end was cut by 7 bases, the J end by 6 bases, with 15 bases between. The V gene's germline CDR1 is MDHEN and CDR2 SYDVKM. The CDR3 is 13 amino acids. The sample taken for sequencing was whole blood. The receptor comes from an adult who was a healthcare worker with PCR-confirmed SARS-CoV-2 infection or an uninfected control (not recorded which). The gene calls are TRBV28 and TRBJ1-1; weak D call: TRBD1 (5 bases). The CDR3 protein is CASTLQDGPEAFF. CDR3 bases: TGTGCCAGCACCCTACAGGATGGCCCTGAAGCTTTCTTT.